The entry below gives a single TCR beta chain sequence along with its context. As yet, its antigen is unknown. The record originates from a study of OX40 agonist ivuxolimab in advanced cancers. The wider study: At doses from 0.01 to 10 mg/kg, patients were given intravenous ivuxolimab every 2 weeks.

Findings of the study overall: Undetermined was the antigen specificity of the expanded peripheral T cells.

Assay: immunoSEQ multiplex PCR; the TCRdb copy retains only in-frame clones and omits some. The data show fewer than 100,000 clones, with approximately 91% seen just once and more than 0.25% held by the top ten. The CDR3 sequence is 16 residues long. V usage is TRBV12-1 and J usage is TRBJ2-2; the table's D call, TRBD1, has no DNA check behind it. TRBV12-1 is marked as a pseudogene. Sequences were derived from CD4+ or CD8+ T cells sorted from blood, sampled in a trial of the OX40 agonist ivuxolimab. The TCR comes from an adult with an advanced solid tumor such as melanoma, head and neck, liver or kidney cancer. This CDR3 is CASSLQGVTNTGELFF. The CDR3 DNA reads TGTGCCAGCAGCTTACAGGGTGTAACGAACACCGGGGAGCTGTTTTTT.